The sequence of this TCR beta chain was determined in a study of blood T cell repertoires in COVID-19. This CDR3 spans 15 amino acids. The ends lost 5 bases at V and 3 bases at J; junction bases unmatched: 7. Germline V CDR1 and CDR2: MNHEY, SMNVEV (reference sequence). Profiled with immunoSEQ multiplex PCR; TCRdb holds only in-frame clones, not every one. Here the sample spans about 260,000 clones, 90% being singletons. Sequencing was performed on peripheral blood. The sequence came from a woman in her forties with acute or convalescent COVID-19. This chain links TRBV27 with TRBJ1-5, with TRBD1 identical over 7 bases. The CDR3 is CASSPMTGLNQPQHF. In DNA, the CDR3 is TGTGCCAGCAGTCCCATGACAGGGCTCAATCAGCCCCAGCATTTT.